This is a list of T cell receptor beta chains from one sample in a study of blood T cells in healthy people across ages. TCRdb re-called the 5' RACE reads through MiXCR, storing one row per CDR3 protein. The sample holds about 1.1 million distinct CDR3 sequences, approximately 38% seen once. The specimen sequenced was blood. These receptors all stem from a man between 18 and 29 years old in good health. CDR3s include the opening cysteine and the closing phenylalanine or tryptophan. The order of the fields is clone size, D gene, V gene, J gene, CDR3 protein, CDR3 DNA. D genes are given only for firm matches. Some rows mark clone size as missing; the rest say once, few, many or name a class of expanded clone.

>many|TRBD1|TRBV12-3/TRBV12-4|TRBJ1-2
CASSRGQNYGYTF
TGTGCCAGCAGCAGGGGACAGAACTATGGCTACACCTTC
>NA|TRBD2|TRBV7-2|TRBJ2-1
CASNRLAGGNEQFF
TGTGCCAGCAACCGACTAGCGGGGGGCAATGAGCAGTTCTTC
>NA|NA|TRBV6-5|TRBJ2-3
CASGLGRHTDTQYF
TGTGCCAGCGGCCTGGGACGTCACACAGATACGCAGTATTTT
>NA|NA|TRBV14|TRBJ2-4
CASSQVQRGMQYF
TGTGCCAGCAGCCAAGTACAGAGGGGAATGCAGTACTTC
>NA|NA|TRBV3-1|TRBJ1-1
CASSHGGVNTGAFF
TGTGCCAGCAGCCACGGGGGAGTGAACACTGGAGCTTTCTTT
>NA|NA|TRBV6-6|TRBJ1-1
CASSYSKVNTGAFF
TGTGCCAGCAGTTACTCGAAAGTAAACACTGGAGCTTTCTTT
>NA|TRBD2|TRBV20-1|TRBJ2-7
CSARAGGGGYEQYF
TGCAGTGCTAGAGCGGGCGGGGGTGGATACGAGCAGTACTTC
>NA|NA|TRBV7-9|TRBJ1-2
CASSRVQGTHGYTF
TGTGCCAGCAGCCGAGTACAGGGTACCCATGGCTACACCTTC
>NA|TRBD1|TRBV5-1|TRBJ1-5
CASSVTGSYSNQPQHF
TGCGCCAGCAGCGTGACAGGGTCTTATAGCAATCAGCCCCAGCATTTT
>NA|TRBD1|TRBV20-1|TRBJ2-1
CSARLDRGTYNEQFF
TGCAGTGCTAGACTGGACAGGGGCACCTACAATGAGCAGTTCTTC
>NA|TRBD1|TRBV12-3/TRBV12-4|TRBJ1-1
CATTGQGKWSGTEAFF
TGTGCCACCACGGGACAGGGGAAATGGAGCGGAACTGAAGCTTTCTTT
>NA|NA|TRBV20-1|TRBJ1-2
CSASYRGASYGYTF
TGCAGTGCTAGTTACCGTGGGGCAAGCTATGGCTACACCTTC
>few|NA|TRBV20-1|TRBJ1-6
CSARNTDNSPLHF
TGCAGTGCTAGAAACACAGATAATTCACCCCTCCACTTT
>NA|NA|TRBV6-4|TRBJ2-3
CASSDQPGTDTQYF
TGTGCCAGCAGTGACCAACCTGGCACAGATACGCAGTATTTT
>few|NA|TRBV12-3/TRBV12-4|TRBJ2-3
CASTRIGGLSADTQYF
TGTGCCAGCACTAGAATCGGGGGTCTCTCGGCAGATACGCAGTATTTT
>few|NA|TRBV10-3|TRBJ1-2
CAISGTNYGYTF
TGTGCCATCTCCGGTACTAACTATGGCTACACCTTC
>NA|NA|TRBV6-5|TRBJ2-7
CASSYYTGRSYEQYF
TGTGCCAGCAGTTACTACACTGGCCGCTCCTACGAGCAGTACTTC
>few|NA|TRBV27|TRBJ1-2
CASSVNPSVGGYTF
TGTGCCAGCAGTGTGAACCCCTCCGTTGGGGGCTACACCTTC
>few|NA|TRBV7-2|TRBJ1-2
CASSLDLVGYGYTF
TGTGCCAGCAGCTTAGATCTGGTTGGGTATGGCTACACCTTC
>NA|NA|TRBV9|TRBJ1-2
CASSQTGIDYGYTF
TGTGCCAGCAGCCAAACAGGTATAGACTATGGCTACACCTTC
>few|TRBD1|TRBV20-1|TRBJ1-2
CSAGGSDRNYGYTF
TGCAGTGCTGGGGGCTCGGACAGGAACTATGGCTACACCTTC
>many|NA|TRBV20-1|TRBJ2-7
CSALDGGYEQYF
TGCAGTGCTCTGGACGGGGGCTACGAGCAGTACTTC
>NA|NA|TRBV20-1|TRBJ1-4
CIALDSEKLFF
TGCATTGCTTTGGACAGTGAAAAACTGTTTTTT
>few|TRBD1|TRBV4-2|TRBJ1-5
CASSQVHTGADQPQHF
TGTGCCAGCAGCCAAGTACACACAGGGGCCGATCAGCCCCAGCATTTT
>NA|NA|TRBV27|TRBJ1-1
CASGLERAFF
TGTGCCAGCGGATTAGAAAGAGCTTTCTTT
>NA|NA|TRBV4-1|TRBJ1-5
CASSQEGLQDQPQHF
TGCGCCAGCAGCCAAGAGGGACTGCAGGACCAGCCCCAGCATTTT
>NA|TRBD2|TRBV7-2|TRBJ2-5
CASSLPGGRRSEQYF
TGTGCCAGCAGCTTACCGGGGGGGAGGCGTTCTGAGCAGTACTTC
>few|NA|TRBV27|TRBJ2-6
CASSQTGIGLPSGANVLTF
TGTGCCAGCAGCCAGACAGGAATCGGTCTTCCATCTGGGGCCAACGTCCTGACTTTC
>many|TRBD1|TRBV10-3|TRBJ1-2
CAIRDTGVRNYGYTF
TGTGCCATCAGAGATACAGGGGTTCGGAACTATGGCTACACCTTC
>NA|TRBD1|TRBV7-9|TRBJ2-3
CASSWGQGAPPGTDTQYF
TGTGCCAGCAGCTGGGGGCAGGGGGCACCCCCTGGCACAGATACGCAGTATTTT
>few|NA|TRBV27|TRBJ2-1
CASTFWQGGEQFF
TGTGCCAGCACCTTTTGGCAGGGCGGTGAGCAGTTCTTC
>NA|NA|TRBV14|TRBJ1-1
CASSHATGLEDTEAFF
TGTGCCAGCAGCCATGCTACAGGGCTCGAGGACACTGAAGCTTTCTTT
>NA|NA|TRBV4-3|TRBJ2-3
CASSQARGGGYTQYF
TGCGCCAGCAGCCAAGCCAGGGGGGGCGGATATACGCAGTATTTT
>few|NA|TRBV2|TRBJ1-5
CASKDGSNQPQHF
TGTGCCAGCAAGGACGGTAGCAATCAGCCCCAGCATTTT
>NA|TRBD1|TRBV6-1|TRBJ2-2
CASTELSRQGSAGELFF
TGTGCCAGCACCGAACTGTCCCGACAGGGAAGCGCCGGGGAGCTGTTTTTT
>many|TRBD1|TRBV5-1|TRBJ1-2
CASSLGQGANYGYTF
TGTGCCAGCAGCTTAGGACAGGGGGCGAACTATGGCTACACCTTC
>NA|TRBD2|TRBV7-4|TRBJ2-5
CASLKTSGAQETQYF
TGTGCCAGCCTAAAGACTAGCGGTGCTCAAGAGACCCAGTACTTC
>few|NA|TRBV28|TRBJ1-2
CATITGSSIGYGYTF
TGTGCCACAATAACGGGGAGCAGTATAGGCTATGGCTACACCTTC
>NA|NA|TRBV20-1|TRBJ1-2
CSAIGDPLIYGYTF
TGCAGTGCTATAGGGGACCCGCTTATTTATGGCTACACCTTC
>NA|NA|TRBV12-3/TRBV12-4|TRBJ2-1
CASSSQVLYNEQFF
TGTGCCAGCAGCTCCCAGGTACTTTACAATGAGCAGTTCTTC
>NA|NA|TRBV7-9|TRBJ2-7
CASSATQGWIKGYEQYF
TGTGCCAGCAGCGCGACACAGGGTTGGATAAAGGGCTACGAGCAGTACTTC
>few|NA|TRBV5-6|TRBJ1-2
CASSLRGQTNYGYTF
TGTGCCAGCAGCTTGCGAGGTCAAACTAACTATGGCTACACCTTC